One and the same sample provided the 23 T cell receptor beta chains below, sequenced in a study of T cell changes during pregnancy in multiple sclerosis. Sequencing was performed with immunoSEQ multiplex PCR; in TCRdb, only in-frame clones are kept and a portion is missing. This sample yields tens of thousands of clones, of which 92% are seen a single time; around 3.5% belongs to the top ten. The sequenced sample was peripheral blood, obtained after pregnancy. The receptors were gathered from a female donor in good health, enrolled as a control in a pregnancy study.

This chain connects TRBV19 to TRBJ2-3, with D possibly being TRBD1 (8 bases). This CDR3 spans 14 amino acids. The germline V gene has CDR1 LNHDA and CDR2 SQIVND (reference sequence). The germline V and J ends were trimmed by 4 bases and 8 bases, with 16 bases remaining between them. The DNA for the CDR3 is TGTGCCAGTAGTACCGGGACTACAGGGGGTACGCAGTATTTT. It is translated as CASSTGTTGGTQYF.

The chain is built from TRBV28 and TRBJ1-4, with 10 bases that match TRBD1. This CDR3 is 14 amino acids long. The junction had 4 bases not matched to a gene; V was cut back by 5 bases and J by 7 bases. Germline V gene sequence: CDR1 MDHEN, CDR2 SYDVKM. The CDR3 sequence: CASSPGQGPEKLFF. The CDR3 DNA reads TGTGCCAGCAGTCCGGGACAGGGGCCTGAAAAACTGTTTTTT.

V gene TRBV15 combines with J gene TRBJ2-7, with D maybe TRBD2 (5 bases). From germline, CDR1 is LNHNV and CDR2 YYDKDF (reference sequence). V dropped 5 bases and J dropped 0 bases, with 8 bases sitting between them. This CDR3 is 13 amino acids long. CDR3 residues: CATSSTSSYEQYF. The CDR3, as DNA: TGTGCCACCAGCTCTACTAGCTCCTACGAGCAGTACTTC.

The gene calls are TRBV5-5 and TRBJ2-7; D is unresolved. V gave up 0 bases and J gave up 2 bases, with 9 bases separating them. Germline CDR1 and CDR2: SGHKS and YYEKEE (reference sequence). This CDR3 spans 14 amino acids. The CDR3 sequence: CASSLALSTYEQYF. Written as DNA, the CDR3 is TGTGCCAGCAGCTTGGCACTATCTACCTACGAGCAGTACTTC.

DNA of the CDR3: TGTGCCATTCAGACAGGGTGGGACGAGCAGTACTTC. This sequence encodes CAIQTGWDEQYF. This rearrangement joins TRBV28 to TRBJ2-7; 7 bases line up with TRBD1. The CDR3 is 12 residues long. Germline V gives CDR1 MDHEN, CDR2 SYDVKM. Losses at the gene ends were 10 bases for V and 5 bases for J; bases not matched to a gene: 8.

This clone was observed a handful of times. V gene TRBV18 combines with J gene TRBJ1-6; the match to TRBD1 covers 7 bases. The CDR3 is 14 amino acids. Trimming at V came to 3 bases and at J to 5 bases, leaving 1 base not matched to a gene. CDR1 is KGHSH, CDR2 LQKENI, per germline. The CDR3 region is CASSPGQNNSPLHF. In DNA form, the CDR3 reads TGTGCCAGCTCACCGGGACAGAATAATTCACCCCTCCACTTT.

V is TRBV2 and J is TRBJ2-1, with a weak D call TRBD2 (6 bases). V was shortened by 7 bases and J by 7 bases, with 8 bases between the two germline ends. The V gene's germline CDR1 is SNHLY and CDR2 FYNNEI. The CDR3 sequence is 11 residues long. CDR3 in amino acids: CASKEGNEQFF. Here the CDR3 DNA reads TGTGCCAGCAAGGAGGGGAATGAGCAGTTCTTC.

This sequence joins TRBV6-1 and TRBJ2-5; 8 bases are a match to TRBD1. V was pared by 7 bases and J by 4 bases, with 11 bases of the junction left unmatched. This CDR3 spans 15 amino acids. The V gene's germline CDR1 is MNHNS and CDR2 SASEGT. The CDR3 loop reads CASTPPDRGGETQYF. The CDR3 DNA follows: TGTGCCAGCACCCCCCCAGACAGGGGAGGAGAGACCCAGTACTTC.

This chain links TRBV19 with TRBJ1-4, with 10 bases lining up with TRBD1. Germline assignment: CDR1 LNHDA and CDR2 SQIVND (reference sequence). V lost 6 bases to trimming and J lost 8 bases; unmatched junction nucleotides: 9. CDR3 length equals 15 residues. The CDR3 sequence is CASRPLWDRGEKLFF. CDR3 nucleotides: TGTGCCAGTAGACCCCTTTGGGACAGGGGCGAAAAACTGTTTTTT.

The genes are TRBV28 and TRBJ2-1; maybe TRBD2 (7 bases). Trimming left V 2 bases short and J 6 bases short, with 8 bases between. The germline CDR1 and CDR2 sequences are MDHEN and SYDVKM. This CDR3 has 13 amino acids. The CDR3 region is CASSLRGANEQFF. Written as DNA, the CDR3 is TGTGCCAGCAGTTTACGGGGGGCCAATGAGCAGTTCTTC. The whole variable domain, remainder taken from reference TRBV28 and TRBJ2-1, is DVKVTQSSRYLVKRTGEKVFLECVQDMDHENMFWYRQDPGLGLRLIYFSYDVKMKEKGDIPEGYSVSREKKERFSLILESASTNQTSMYLCASSLRGANEQFFGPGTRLTVL.

The chain uses TRBV2 and TRBJ1-1; D gene ambiguous. The V end lost 5 bases, the J end lost 1 base, and 17 bases lay between the germline ends. CDR1 SNHLY and CDR2 FYNNEI come from the germline V gene. The CDR3 runs to 16 residues. CDR3 amino acids: CASSPSEVESNTEAFF. CDR3 DNA: TGTGCCAGCAGTCCGAGCGAGGTAGAATCGAACACTGAAGCTTTCTTT.

CDR3 sequence: CASSSLLAGVNEQFF. The CDR3 coding sequence is TGTGCCAGCAGTTCCCTCCTAGCGGGGGTTAATGAGCAGTTCTTC. This chain links TRBV27 with TRBJ2-1; the match to TRBD2 covers 10 bases. CDR3 length equals 15 residues. Germline CDR1 reads MNHEY; CDR2 reads SMNVEV (reference sequence). V was pared by 4 bases and J by 7 bases, with 7 bases of the junction left unmatched.

The chain links TRBV5-4 to TRBJ1-5; D is unresolved. Germline-derived CDR1 and CDR2 are SGHNT and YYREEE (reference sequence). CDR3 length equals 15 residues. The germline V and J ends were trimmed by 2 bases and 2 bases, with 11 bases remaining between them. CDR3 residues: CASSFGPGGNQPQHF. DNA for the CDR3: TGTGCCAGCAGCTTCGGACCCGGGGGCAATCAGCCCCAGCATTTT.

The chain recombines TRBV11-3 with TRBJ2-1; TRBD2 agrees at 13 bases. Germline V gene data show CDR1 as SGHNT and CDR2 as YENEEA. The CDR3 is made up of 16 amino acids. The V segment lost 1 base and the J segment 8 bases; nucleotides outside the gene matches: 5. CDR3 bases: TGTGCCAGCAGCTTAGGGACTAGCGGGGGCCTCGATGAGCAGTTCTTC. It codes for CASSLGTSGGLDEQFF.

The chain links TRBV6-1 to TRBJ2-1; D is possibly TRBD1 (6 bases). CDR3 length: 14 residues. Germline CDR1 is MNHNS and CDR2 is SASEGT. The V end was cut by 6 bases, the J end by 10 bases, with 19 bases between. CDR3 sequence reads: CASRQGLDVGEQFF. Written as DNA, the CDR3 is TGTGCCAGCAGGCAGGGGTTGGACGTGGGAGAGCAGTTCTTC.

The chain carries TRBV6-5 and TRBJ2-7; 13 bases are shared with TRBD2. This CDR3 is 14 amino acids long. Trimming cost V 6 bases and J 7 bases; bases outside gene matches: 6. CDR1 is MNHEY and CDR2 is SVGAGI in the germline V gene. In nucleotides, the CDR3 is TGTGCCAGCAGACCGGGACTAGCGGGATTTGAGCAGTACTTC. It yields the protein CASRPGLAGFEQYF.

The V gene is TRBV7-2, the J gene TRBJ2-7; D gene unclear. CDR1 and CDR2 from the germline V gene are SGHTA and FQGNSA. This CDR3 comprises 15 residues. Trimming stripped 0 bases from V and 0 bases from J, with 9 bases between. As DNA, the CDR3 is TGTGCCAGCAGCTTAGCTTCGCGGTCCTCCTACGAGCAGTACTTC. Amino acid sequence: CASSLASRSSYEQYF.

The rearrangement uses TRBV5-1 and TRBJ2-5; 10 bases agree with TRBD2. This CDR3 spans 15 amino acids. The ends lost 4 bases at V and 4 bases at J; junction bases unmatched: 7. The V gene's germline CDR1 is SGHRS and CDR2 YFSETQ. The CDR3 nucleotides read TGCGCCAGCAGCGAACTAGCGGGGTCCCCAGAGACCCAGTACTTC. This encodes CASSELAGSPETQYF.

This clone has a handful of counts. This chain joins TRBV28 and TRBJ1-1; D gene uncertain. The CDR3 extends over 12 amino acids. V was shortened by 7 bases and J by 8 bases, with 14 bases between the two germline ends. CDR1 MDHEN and CDR2 SYDVKM come from the germline V gene. CDR3 region: CASIHGGLEAFF. The CDR3 region has the DNA TGTGCCAGCATTCACGGCGGATTAGAAGCTTTCTTT.

V is TRBV6-1 and J is TRBJ2-7, with 7 bases that match TRBD1. The CDR3 is 15 residues long. The germline gives CDR1 MNHNS, CDR2 SASEGT. The junction had 10 bases not matched to a gene; V was cut back by 7 bases and J by 1 base. CDR3 sequence (DNA): TGTGCCAGCACACCCCAGGGGGAAAGGTCCTACGAGCAGTACTTC. Amino acids: CASTPQGERSYEQYF.

The chain carries TRBV7-9 and TRBJ2-5; possibly TRBD1 for D (7 bases). V dropped 5 bases and J dropped 10 bases, with 23 bases sitting between them. The CDR3 runs to 15 residues. Germline loops: CDR1 SEHNR, CDR2 FQNEAQ (reference sequence). The CDR3 sequence: CASSPEGAVLGSQYF. The CDR3 nucleotides read TGTGCCAGCAGCCCGGAGGGGGCCGTTCTGGGGAGCCAGTACTTC. The full variable domain, rest sourced from reference TRBV7-9 and TRBJ2-5, is DTGVSQNPRHKITKRGQNVTFRCDPISEHNRLYWYRQTLGQGPEFLTYFQNEAQLEKSRLLSDRFSAERPKGSFSTLEIQRTEQGDSAMYLCASSPEGAVLGSQYFGPGTRLLVL.

This rearrangement joins TRBV19 to TRBJ1-5, with TRBD1 matching over 7 bases. Per the germline V gene, CDR1 is LNHDA and CDR2 is SQIVND (reference sequence). V was clipped by 5 bases and J by 3 bases; unmatched bases: 4. The CDR3 has 14 amino acids. The CDR3 region is CASSPGQVNQPQHF. CDR3 nucleotide sequence: TGTGCCAGTAGTCCCGGACAGGTCAATCAGCCCCAGCATTTT. The full variable domain, rest sourced from reference TRBV19 and TRBJ1-5, is DGGITQSPKYLFRKEGQNVTLSCEQNLNHDAMYWYRQDPGQGLRLIYYSQIVNDFQKGDIAEGYSVSREKKESFPLTVTSAQKNPTAFYLCASSPGQVNQPQHFGDGTRLSIL.

This clone was detected only once. The chain has TRBV28 and TRBJ2-7; 9 nucleotides align to TRBD2. The junction had 5 bases not matched to a gene; V was cut back by 3 bases and J by 2 bases. In germline, CDR1 is MDHEN, CDR2 SYDVKM. CDR3 length: 15 amino acids. This chain's CDR3 is CASSFRLADTYEQYF. CDR3 DNA sequence: TGTGCCAGCAGTTTTCGACTAGCGGATACCTACGAGCAGTACTTC. The whole variable domain, filled in from reference TRBV28 and TRBJ2-7, reads DVKVTQSSRYLVKRTGEKVFLECVQDMDHENMFWYRQDPGLGLRLIYFSYDVKMKEKGDIPEGYSVSREKKERFSLILESASTNQTSMYLCASSFRLADTYEQYFGPGTRLTVT.